This TCR beta chain was found in a study of T cell responses to AZD1222 COVID-19 vaccine. Findings and caveats of the study: Elevations in Spike-specific TCR breadth and depth followed administration of two AZD1222 doses.

This CDR3 contains 16 residues. Germline V gene sequence: CDR1 SEHNR, CDR2 FQNEAQ (reference sequence). Trimming removed 1 base at V and 0 bases at J, with 12 bases between. Method: immunoSEQ multiplex PCR; TCRdb's copy keeps in-frame clones and lacks some. The sample holds roughly 100,000 clones, 86% seen once. In the case of this clone: Its antigen is as yet unknown.

This sample comprised peripheral blood, obtained 28 days after the second dose of the MenACWY control vaccine. This receptor was taken from an adult who received the MenACWY meningococcal vaccine as a control. The rearrangement uses TRBV7-9 and TRBJ1-2; perhaps TRBD1 as D (5 bases). The DNA for the CDR3 is TGTGCCAGCAGCTTAGTTGGGACGGATGCTAACTATGGCTACACCTTC. It encodes CASSLVGTDANYGYTF.